The 14 T cell receptor beta chains below come from one sample, sequenced in a study of cytomegalovirus exposure and HLA in healthy donors. Amplification used 60 Vbeta primers and 13 Jbeta primers. Assay: immunoSEQ multiplex PCR; the TCRdb copy retains only in-frame clones and omits some. This table holds about 110,000 clones, less than 75% found once. The sample taken for sequencing was PBMCs. The receptors here all came from a middle-aged woman in good health and CMV-seronegative.

This clone showed up just once. This chain uses TRBV5-1 with TRBJ1-2; D uncertain. Germline CDR1 is SGHRS and CDR2 is YFSETQ. This CDR3 region has 14 residues. In DNA form, the CDR3 reads TGCAAGCAGAAGACGGCATACGAGGACTATGGCTACACCTTC. It yields the protein CKQKTAYEDYGYTF.

V usage is TRBV19 and J usage is TRBJ1-1; 7 nucleotides align to TRBD1. Germline trimming cut 4 bases from V and 4 bases from J; bases unmatched to any gene: 6. Germline values: CDR1 LNHDA, CDR2 SQIVND (reference sequence). CDR3 length equals 14 residues. In nucleotides, the CDR3 is TGTGCCAGTAGTACCACACAGGGGAGCACTGAAGCTTTCTTT. Amino acid sequence: CASSTTQGSTEAFF.

The rearrangement joins TRBV7-7 to TRBJ2-3; 7 bases are shared with TRBD2. Losses at the gene ends were 5 bases for V and 7 bases for J; bases not matched to a gene: 6. The CDR3 consists of 13 residues. Germline CDR1 SSHAT, CDR2 FNYEAQ (reference sequence). For the CDR3, the DNA is TGTGCCAGCAGCCGGGAGGTGGGGTATACGCAGTATTTT. This translates into CASSREVGYTQYF.

The rearrangement joins TRBV9 to TRBJ2-5; the match to TRBD1 covers 8 bases. There are 15 residues in the CDR3. Germline CDR1 SGDLS, CDR2 YYNGEE. V was clipped by 4 bases and J by 1 base; unmatched bases: 6. Here the CDR3 reads CASSPGTGLQETQYF. CDR3 DNA sequence: TGTGCCAGCAGCCCCGGGACAGGTCTCCAAGAGACCCAGTACTTC.

The rearrangement uses TRBV7-8 and TRBJ2-1; 8 nucleotides align to TRBD2. This CDR3 is built from 13 residues. Trimming took 3 bases from V and 8 from J; bases not matched to a gene: 3. Germline CDR1 reads SGHVS; CDR2 reads FQNEAQ. The CDR3 reads CASSFLTSDEQFF. DNA of the CDR3: TGTGCCAGCAGCTTCTTGACTAGCGATGAGCAGTTCTTC.

The V call is TRBV19, the J call TRBJ1-4; perhaps TRBD1 as D (6 bases). Per germline, CDR1 LNHDA and CDR2 SQIVND (reference sequence). The CDR3 consists of 15 residues. Trimming took off 5 bases at V and 4 bases at J, with 14 bases between the two ends. CDR3 sequence reads: CASSFGQLNNEKLFF. The CDR3, as DNA: TGTGCCAGTAGTTTCGGACAGCTCAATAATGAAAAACTGTTTTTT.

The rearrangement uses TRBV2 and TRBJ2-7; the match to TRBD1 covers 7 bases. The CDR3 loop spans 14 amino acids. With 6 bases clipped from V and 0 bases from J, the junction kept 5 bases outside the gene matches. Germline CDR1 is SNHLY and CDR2 is FYNNEI. Written as DNA, the CDR3 is TGTGCCAGCAGCAAGACAGGGAGCTCCTACGAGCAGTACTTC. As protein: CASSKTGSSYEQYF.

This clone has just a few counts. The genes are TRBV4-3 and TRBJ2-1; D is unresolved. The CDR3 spans 13 residues. CDR1 and CDR2 (germline): LGHNA, YSLEER. Deletions cut 1 base from V and 7 bases from J, with 8 bases between. CDR3 loop: CASSQGSWNEQFF. The CDR3 DNA sequence: TGCGCCAGCAGCCAAGGTAGCTGGAATGAGCAGTTCTTC.

In nucleotides, the CDR3 is TGCGCCAGCAGCCAAGGGGTTTCGTCGGACAGGCCTAGTTCCCAGTACTTC. Encoded protein: CASSQGVSSDRPSSQYF. V gene TRBV4-1 combines with J gene TRBJ2-5; 7 positions agree with TRBD1. The CDR3 spans 17 residues. Trimming removed 1 base from V and 9 bases from J; junction bases left unmatched: 17. Germline lookup yields CDR1 MGHRA and CDR2 YSYEKL.

J is TRBJ2-1 and V is TRBV28, with D possibly being TRBD2 (6 bases). V shed 5 bases and J shed 8 bases, with 16 bases lying between them. Germline V gene data show CDR1 as MDHEN and CDR2 as SYDVKM. This CDR3 comprises 14 residues. CDR3 nucleotides: TGTGCCAGCAGTCCCCCCGGGGGAACCGATGAGCAGTTCTTC. Translating gives CASSPPGGTDEQFF.

The J gene is TRBJ2-5, the V gene TRBV5-4, with TRBD2 matching over 13 bases. CDR3 length equals 16 residues. The V gene's germline CDR1 is SGHNT and CDR2 YYREEE (reference sequence). V shed 3 bases and J 7 bases; nucleotides not matched to a gene: 9. The CDR3 reads CASSSLAGGSLGTQYF. The DNA for the CDR3 is TGTGCCAGCAGCTCACTAGCGGGAGGGTCTTTGGGGACCCAGTACTTC.

The chain carries TRBV4-3 and TRBJ1-3; D is uncertain. Germline CDR1 reads LGHNA; CDR2 reads YSLEER. The length of the CDR3 is 16 residues. Trimming removed 0 bases at V and 2 bases at J, with 11 bases between. The CDR3 DNA is TGCGCCAGCAGCCAAGAGGTCGGAAGCGCTGGAAACACCATATATTTT. Translated: CASSQEVGSAGNTIYF.

A single count supports this clone. V and J are TRBV5-6 and TRBJ1-3; 8 nucleotides match TRBD1. This CDR3 has 15 amino acids. Trimming removed 4 bases from V and 1 base from J; junction bases left unmatched: 4. Germline V CDR1 and CDR2: SGHDT, YYEEEE. The chain's CDR3 is CASSPRTGSGNTIYF. CDR3 DNA sequence: TGTGCCAGCAGCCCACGGACAGGGTCTGGAAACACCATATATTTT.

In this sample, this clone turned up a few times. The J gene is TRBJ2-5, the V gene TRBV20-1, with D perhaps matching TRBD1 (5 bases). V lost 3 bases, J lost 5 bases, and 7 bases lay in between. CDR1 is DFQATT, CDR2 SNEGSKA, per germline (reference sequence). The CDR3 runs 11 residues. The CDR3 loop reads CSASYRETQYF. In DNA form, the CDR3 reads TGCAGTGCTAGCTACAGGGAGACCCAGTACTTC.